The subject of this entry is one TCR beta chain. The antigen is not known. Germline V gives CDR1 MNHEY, CDR2 SVGEGT. The trim removed 7 bases at V and 0 bases at J, leaving 6 bases unmatched. This CDR3 region has 15 residues. Sample time point: newly diagnosed GD, antithyroid drugs for less than 3 months. The authors made the TCR library using RNA they extracted from PBMCs. The record originates from a study of regulatory T cells in long-lasting Graves disease. Points from the study as a whole: Thyroid tissue was not studied; only peripheral blood was. Patients whose Graves' disease persisted exhibited lower TCR diversity than those newly diagnosed.

CDR3 regions were amplified by Arm-PCR using iRepertoire HTBI primers to build TCR beta libraries. Via MiXCR, TCRdb re-called the multiplex PCR reads, giving one row per CDR3 protein. Here the sample spans 550,000 to 600,000 distinct CDR3 sequences, around 16% being singletons. The data also belong to a second study, concerning T cells in Graves' hyperthyroidism and ophthalmopathy.

This TCR derives from a man aged 18 to 30 with Graves disease. V gene TRBV6-2 or TRBV6-3 combines with J gene TRBJ2-1, with TRBD2 matching 7 bases. The sequenced sample was peripheral blood mononuclear cells (PBMCs), obtained at new diagnosis, from a patient treated with antithyroid drugs. The CDR3 region is CASMEGGDSYNEQFF. CDR3 DNA sequence: TGTGCCAGCATGGAGGGAGGGGACTCCTACAATGAGCAGTTCTTC.